The entry below gives a single TCR beta chain sequence along with its context. Unique molecular identifiers had been added to the TCR beta cDNA libraries. MiXCR was run by TCRdb on the PCR reads, yielding one entry per CDR3 protein. This table holds about 540,000 distinct CDR3 sequences, approximately 34% found once. This specimen comes from a study of post-analysis software for immune sequencing data. The origin of this receptor is a girl younger than 18 with multiple sclerosis. The sequenced sample was blood.

The CDR3 here is CASRDRTENIQYF. In nucleotides, the CDR3 is TGTGCCAGCAGGGACAGAACCGAAAACATTCAGTACTTC. The chain is built from TRBV6-5 and TRBJ2-4, with a possible D match to TRBD1 (6 bases). Between the trimmed V and J ends, which lost 6 bases and 5 bases, there was a span of 11 bases. Germline V gene lookup returns CDR1 MNHEY and CDR2 SVGAGI. The CDR3 is 13 residues long.